The source of this TCR beta chain is a study of regulatory T cells in long-lasting Graves disease. This clonotype was detected ten times or more. Germline V gene data show CDR1 as SGHTA and CDR2 as FQGNSA. The CDR3 is made up of 15 amino acids. V trimming: 4 bases; J trimming: 2 bases; junction bases outside the gene matches: 4. Time point reported: persistent/refractory GD, antithyroid drugs over 5 years with positive TRAb. From PBMCs, RNA was extracted and then used to make the TCR library. Building the TCR beta libraries relied on iRepertoire HTBI primers, and CDR3 regions underwent Arm-PCR. In TCRdb, the multiplex PCR reads were re-called with MiXCR into one record per CDR3 protein. The data hold a few hundred thousand distinct CDR3 sequences, with about 20% observed a single time.

The sample was peripheral blood mononuclear cells (PBMCs), taken when the disease was refractory, from a patient treated with antithyroid drugs. This receptor was identified in a female donor with Graves disease. The chain carries TRBV7-2 and TRBJ2-7, with TRBD1 identical over 11 bases. The CDR3 region is CASSYGQGATYEQYF. CDR3 coding DNA: TGTGCCAGCAGCTACGGACAGGGGGCCACCTACGAGCAGTACTTC. The full variable domain, completed using reference TRBV7-2 and TRBJ2-7, is GAGVSQSPSNKVTEKGKDVELRCDPISGHTALYWYRQSLGQGLEFLIYFQGNSAPDKSGLPSDRFSAERTGGSVSTLTIQRTQQEDSAVYLCASSYGQGATYEQYFGPGTRLTVT.